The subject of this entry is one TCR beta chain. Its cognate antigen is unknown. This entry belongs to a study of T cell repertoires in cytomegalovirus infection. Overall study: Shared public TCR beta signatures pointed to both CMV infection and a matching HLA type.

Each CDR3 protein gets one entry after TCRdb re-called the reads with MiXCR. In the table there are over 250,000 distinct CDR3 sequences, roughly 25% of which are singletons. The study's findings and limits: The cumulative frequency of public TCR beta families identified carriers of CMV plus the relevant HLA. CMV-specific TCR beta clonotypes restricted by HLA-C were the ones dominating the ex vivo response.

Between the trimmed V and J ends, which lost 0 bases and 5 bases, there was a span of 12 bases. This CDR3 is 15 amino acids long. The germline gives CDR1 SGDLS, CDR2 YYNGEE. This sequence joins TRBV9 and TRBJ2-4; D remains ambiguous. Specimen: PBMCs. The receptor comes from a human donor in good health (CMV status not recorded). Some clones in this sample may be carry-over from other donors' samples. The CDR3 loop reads CASSVDPSGENIQYF. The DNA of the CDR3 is TGTGCCAGCAGCGTAGACCCATCGGGTGAAAACATTCAGTACTTC.